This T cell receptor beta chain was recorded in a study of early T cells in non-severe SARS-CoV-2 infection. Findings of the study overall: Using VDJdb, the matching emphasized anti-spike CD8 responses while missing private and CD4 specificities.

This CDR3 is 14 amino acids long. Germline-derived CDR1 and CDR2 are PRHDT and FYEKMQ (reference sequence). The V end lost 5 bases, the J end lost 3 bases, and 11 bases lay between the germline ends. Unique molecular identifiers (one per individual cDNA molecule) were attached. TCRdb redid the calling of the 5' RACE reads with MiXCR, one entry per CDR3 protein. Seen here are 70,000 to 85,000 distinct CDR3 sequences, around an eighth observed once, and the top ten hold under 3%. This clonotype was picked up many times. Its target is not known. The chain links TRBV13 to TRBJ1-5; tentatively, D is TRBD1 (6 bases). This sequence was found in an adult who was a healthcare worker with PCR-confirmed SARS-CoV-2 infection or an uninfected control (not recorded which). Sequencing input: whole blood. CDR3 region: CASSRRGYNQPQHF. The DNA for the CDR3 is TGTGCCAGCAGCCGCAGGGGTTACAATCAGCCCCAGCATTTT.